A selection of T cell receptor beta chains follows, all from one sample in a study of Ad26.COV2.S vaccination and SARS-CoV-2 variants. Using immunoSEQ multiplex PCR, the repertoire was profiled, and TCRdb retains in-frame clones only, with some absent. This table has about 350,000 clones, 75% to 90% appearing once. The sequences come from peripheral blood, collected in a trial of Ad26.COV2.S vaccine versus placebo. The receptors shown here come from a person aged 18-65 years who received the Ad26.COV2.S COVID-19 vaccine or a placebo. Both conserved end residues are trimmed from each CDR3. Each record gives: J gene, D gene, V gene, CDR3 protein. The D gene is left open where the match is weak.

>TRBJ1-5|.|TRBV3-1/TRBV3-2
ASSGTGPISQPQH
>TRBJ2-5|TRBD2|TRBV7-8
ASSLTSTSAGPY
>TRBJ1-4|TRBD1|TRBV5-1
ASSAAQGAGEKLF
>TRBJ2-7|.|TRBV27
ASSLSYGFSGYNEQY
>TRBJ1-2|.|TRBV4-3
ASSQDRAGADYYGYT
>TRBJ2-3|.|TRBV30
ARRDRATDTQY
>TRBJ1-3|.|TRBV7-9
ASSQTTGTGNTIY
>TRBJ1-1|TRBD1|TRBV11-3
ASSRDSLNTEAF
>TRBJ2-1|.|TRBV21-1
ASSTRTGNEQF
>TRBJ2-3|.|TRBV20-1
SASRRREFGTDTQY
>TRBJ2-2|.|TRBV6-5
ASKESGELF